This T cell receptor beta chain was obtained from a study of shared clonotypes between healthy human individuals. Some clones are missing from TCRdb's copy, which holds only in-frame ones; the method was immunoSEQ multiplex PCR. The sample has some 2,000,000 clones; around 96% are singletons. Points on this clone: Germline and junction disagree at one end, which may indicate a read error.

CD8 cells classed as naive were CD45RO-negative and positively selected for CCR7, excluding terminally differentiated effector memory CD45RA+ cells. The source of this sequence is a man aged 18 to 35 in good health. Specimen: naive CD8+ T cells sorted from blood.

The CDR3 protein is CASREQGGGYYLHF. The CDR3 DNA is TGTGCCAGCAGAGAACAGGGAGGCGGGTACTACCTTCACTTC. This chain uses TRBV6-1 with TRBJ2-7; D possibly uses TRBD1 or TRBD2 (6 bases each). Per germline, CDR1 MNHNS and CDR2 SASEGT. The CDR3 contains 14 residues.